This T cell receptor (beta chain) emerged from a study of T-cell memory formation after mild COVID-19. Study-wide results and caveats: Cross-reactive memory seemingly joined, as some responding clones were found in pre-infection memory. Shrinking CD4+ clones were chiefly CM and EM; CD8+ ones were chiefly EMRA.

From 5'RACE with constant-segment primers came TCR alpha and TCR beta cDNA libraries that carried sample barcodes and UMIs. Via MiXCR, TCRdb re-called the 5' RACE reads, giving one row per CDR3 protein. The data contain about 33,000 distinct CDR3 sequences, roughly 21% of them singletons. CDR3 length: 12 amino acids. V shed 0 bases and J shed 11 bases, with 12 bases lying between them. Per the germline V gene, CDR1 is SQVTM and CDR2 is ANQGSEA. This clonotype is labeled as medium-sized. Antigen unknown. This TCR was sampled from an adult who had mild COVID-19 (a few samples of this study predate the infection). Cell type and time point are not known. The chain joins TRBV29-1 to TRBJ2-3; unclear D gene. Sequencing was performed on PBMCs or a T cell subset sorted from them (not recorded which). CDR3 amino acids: CSVEDRVIRQYF. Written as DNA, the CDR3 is TGCAGCGTTGAAGATCGGGTCATTCGGCAGTATTTT.